This is a list of T cell receptor beta chains from one sample in a study of blood T cell repertoires in COVID-19. TCRdb's table, derived via immunoSEQ multiplex PCR, lists solely in-frame clones and lacks some. The profile covers around 250,000 clones, with 86% appearing a single time and around 3% taken by the ten largest. Sequencing used peripheral blood. All receptors come from a woman aged 30 to 39 with active or convalescent COVID-19. The CDR3 runs from the conserved cysteine through the conserved F or W. The D gene is left open where the match is weak. Size is omitted from some rows. Given values are once, few, many or a class for expanded clones.

TRBV19	-	TRBJ2-7	-	CASSIGEAPKFYEQYF	TGTGCCAGTAGTATAGGGGAGGCCCCTAAGTTCTACGAGCAGTACTTC
TRBV6-5	TRBD2	TRBJ2-1	-	CAISFFELGGEQFF	TGTGCCATCTCGTTTTTTGAACTCGGGGGGGAGCAGTTCTTC
TRBV10-3	TRBD2	TRBJ2-3	once	CAIKAGSDTQYF	TGTGCCATCAAAGCGGGGTCAGATACGCAGTATTTT
TRBV7-8	-	TRBJ1-5	-	CASSLAAGNQPQHF	TGTGCCAGCAGCTTAGCGGCGGGGAATCAGCCCCAGCATTTT
TRBV5-4	-	TRBJ2-7	-	CASSIYGEPYEQYF	TGTGCCAGCAGCATTTACGGAGAACCCTACGAGCAGTACTTC
TRBV5-1	-	TRBJ2-1	once	CASSLSSVTYNEQFF	TGCGCCAGCAGCTTGAGTTCGGTGACCTACAATGAGCAGTTCTTC
TRBV18	-	TRBJ2-1	once	CASSPPSDNEQFF	TGTGCCAGCTCACCACCTAGCGACAATGAGCAGTTCTTC
TRBV2	TRBD1	TRBJ1-6	-	CASSPGQAYNSPLHF	TGTGCCAGCAGTCCTGGACAGGCTTATAATTCACCCCTCCACTTT
TRBV28	-	TRBJ2-2	-	CASSLMTESNTGELFF	TGTGCCAGCAGTTTAATGACAGAATCGAACACCGGGGAGCTGTTTTTT
TRBV13	-	TRBJ2-2	-	CASSGGTASDHTGELFF	TGTGCCAGCAGCGGCGGGACAGCTTCGGACCACACCGGGGAGCTGTTTTTT
TRBV9	-	TRBJ1-5	-	CASSDQGSNQPQHF	TGTGCCAGCAGCGACCAGGGTAGCAATCAGCCCCAGCATTTT
TRBV5-6	TRBD1	TRBJ1-2	-	CASSPWDRDRYYGYTF	TGTGCCAGCAGCCCCTGGGACAGGGATCGGTACTATGGCTACACCTTC
TRBV7-3	-	TRBJ2-1	-	CASSLEGLKINEQFF	TGTGCCAGCAGCTTGGAGGGCCTAAAAATTAATGAGCAGTTCTTC
TRBV4-3	-	TRBJ1-5	few	CASSQDLTLSQPQHF	TGCGCCAGCAGCCAAGATCTGACTCTCTCTCAGCCCCAGCATTTT
TRBV2	-	TRBJ2-7	-	CASSATSSYEQYF	TGTGCCAGCAGCGCGACTAGCTCCTACGAGCAGTACTTC
TRBV13	TRBD2	TRBJ2-1	-	CASSFTSGGHNEQFF	TGTGCCAGCAGCTTTACTAGCGGGGGGCACAATGAGCAGTTCTTC
TRBV20-1	TRBD1	TRBJ2-6	-	CSASRGDRVGANVLTF	TGCAGTGCTAGTAGGGGGGACAGGGTCGGGGCCAACGTCCTGACTTTC
TRBV28	-	TRBJ1-2	-	CASSSPTEDGYTF	TGTGCCAGCAGTTCCCCAACAGAAGATGGCTACACCTTC
TRBV6-1	-	TRBJ1-5	-	CASSETEYSNQPQHF	TGTGCCAGCAGTGAAACAGAGTATAGCAATCAGCCCCAGCATTTT
TRBV18	TRBD1	TRBJ1-4	-	CASSPLDRGDEKLFF	TGTGCCAGCTCACCACTCGACAGGGGAGATGAAAAACTGTTTTTT
TRBV7-2	TRBD1	TRBJ1-1	-	CASSLAGQGGATEAFF	TGTGCCAGCAGCTTAGCGGGACAGGGAGGCGCCACTGAAGCTTTCTTT
TRBV7-8	-	TRBJ1-5	-	CASSLEGGPYYQPQHF	TGTGCCAGCAGCTTGGAGGGGGGGCCATACTATCAGCCCCAGCATTTT
TRBV28	-	TRBJ1-2	-	CASNGRINYGYTF	TGTGCCAGCAATGGCAGGATTAACTATGGCTACACCTTC
TRBV7-9	-	TRBJ1-4	-	CASSPQLSTNEKLFF	TGTGCCAGCAGCCCCCAGTTATCAACTAATGAAAAACTGTTTTTT
TRBV7-8	-	TRBJ1-3	-	CASSTGSGNTIYF	TGTGCCAGCAGCACAGGATCGGGAAACACCATATATTTT
TRBV6-2/TRBV6-3	-	TRBJ1-5	-	CASSVRQLDSNQPQHF	TGTGCCAGCAGTGTTAGACAGTTGGATAGCAATCAGCCCCAGCATTTT
TRBV6-5	-	TRBJ1-3	-	CASKGGRNTIYF	TGTGCCAGCAAGGGAGGAAGAAACACCATATATTTT
TRBV7-2	TRBD2	TRBJ2-3	-	CASSPRTSGGMWTDTQYF	TGTGCCAGCAGCCCAAGAACTAGCGGGGGTATGTGGACAGATACGCAGTATTTT
TRBV2	TRBD2	TRBJ2-5	once	CASSATVAGGVAAQYF	TGTGCCAGCAGTGCAACGGTAGCGGGGGGGGTGGCGGCCCAGTACTTC
TRBV28	-	TRBJ1-4	few	CASSTRSLNEKLFF	TGTGCCAGCAGCACACGGAGCTTGAATGAAAAACTGTTTTTT
TRBV5-5	TRBD1	TRBJ2-5	few	CASSRTGTGYQETQYF	TGTGCCAGCAGCCGAACCGGGACAGGGTACCAAGAGACCCAGTACTTC
TRBV7-2	TRBD1	TRBJ1-2	-	CASSLKGGRVIRYGYTF	TGTGCCAGCAGCTTAAAAGGGGGCAGAGTGATTCGCTATGGCTACACCTTC
TRBV10-1	-	TRBJ1-5	many	CASARRGALLLHSNQPQHF	TGCGCCAGCGCCCGGAGGGGCGCGCTTTTGTTACATAGCAATCAGCCCCAGCATTTT
TRBV12-5	TRBD2	TRBJ2-1	-	CASGTPSGGQFF	TGTGCTAGTGGTACCCCTAGCGGGGGGCAGTTCTTC
TRBV7-2	TRBD1	TRBJ1-6	-	CASSAGQPIPLHF	TGTGCCAGCAGCGCGGGACAGCCAATACCCCTCCACTTT
TRBV2	-	TRBJ1-6	once	CASSEIQAAGYNSPLHF	TGTGCCAGCAGTGAAATCCAGGCGGCGGGGTATAATTCACCCCTCCACTTT
TRBV5-1	-	TRBJ2-5	once	CASSLAGTTQETQYF	TGCGCCAGCAGCTTGGCCGGGACAACCCAAGAGACCCAGTACTTC
TRBV19	TRBD2	TRBJ2-1	-	CASRGSGVSYNEQFF	TGTGCCAGTAGGGGTAGCGGGGTCTCCTACAATGAGCAGTTCTTC
TRBV3-1/TRBV3-2	-	TRBJ1-1	-	CASSQAGGRYGTEAFF	TGTGCCAGCAGCCAGGCAGGTGGCAGGTACGGCACTGAAGCTTTCTTT
TRBV12-3/TRBV12-4	-	TRBJ1-2	-	CASTSGQLYGYTF	TGTGCCAGCACCTCCGGACAGCTCTATGGCTACACCTTC
TRBV28	TRBD1	TRBJ1-5	-	CASSDGQGITQPQHF	TGTGCCAGCAGTGACGGACAGGGGATAACTCAGCCCCAGCATTTT
TRBV13	-	TRBJ2-3	-	CATTRSTDTQYF	TGTGCCACAACCAGAAGCACAGATACGCAGTATTTT
TRBV3-1/TRBV3-2	TRBD1	TRBJ1-6	-	CASSPRDRGLLLLHF	TGTGCCAGCAGCCCGCGGGACAGGGGGCTACTTCTCCTCCACTTT
TRBV6-1	TRBD2	TRBJ2-3	-	CASSEEAGLRQYF	TGTGCCAGCAGTGAAGAAGCGGGACTCAGGCAGTATTTT
TRBV19	TRBD1	TRBJ1-2	few	CASSMEDRGYGYTF	TGTGCCAGTAGTATGGAAGACAGGGGGTATGGCTACACCTTC
TRBV7-2	-	TRBJ1-3	few	CASSLSPSSGNTIYF	TGTGCCAGCAGCTTAAGCCCTAGCTCTGGAAACACCATATATTTT
TRBV30	-	TRBJ1-5	-	CAWSARGYSNQPQHF	TGTGCCTGGAGTGCAAGGGGTTATAGCAATCAGCCCCAGCATTTT
TRBV5-1	-	TRBJ2-2	-	CASSPRTLNTGELFF	TGCGCCAGCAGTCCTAGAACCTTGAACACCGGGGAGCTGTTTTTT
TRBV6-6	TRBD2	TRBJ2-3	once	CASSYFQSGGTDTQYF	TGTGCCAGCAGTTACTTCCAGAGCGGGGGCACAGATACGCAGTATTTT
TRBV9	TRBD2	TRBJ2-1	-	CASSVVNPGVAGAGEQFF	TGTGCCAGCAGCGTAGTTAACCCAGGTGTAGCGGGGGCGGGTGAGCAGTTCTTC
TRBV19	TRBD1	TRBJ1-5	few	CASSSRSQGAGSNQPQHF	TGTGCCAGTAGTTCTCGATCCCAGGGGGCGGGTAGCAATCAGCCCCAGCATTTT
TRBV5-1	TRBD1	TRBJ1-1	few	CASSLGTGGTEAFF	TGCGCCAGCAGCTTGGGGACAGGGGGCACTGAAGCTTTCTTT
TRBV9	-	TRBJ1-3	-	CASSVAGVPGNTIYF	TGTGCCAGCAGCGTAGCAGGGGTCCCTGGAAACACCATATATTTT
TRBV7-3	-	TRBJ2-7	-	CVTEYYEQYF	TGTGTCACCGAGTACTACGAGCAGTACTTC